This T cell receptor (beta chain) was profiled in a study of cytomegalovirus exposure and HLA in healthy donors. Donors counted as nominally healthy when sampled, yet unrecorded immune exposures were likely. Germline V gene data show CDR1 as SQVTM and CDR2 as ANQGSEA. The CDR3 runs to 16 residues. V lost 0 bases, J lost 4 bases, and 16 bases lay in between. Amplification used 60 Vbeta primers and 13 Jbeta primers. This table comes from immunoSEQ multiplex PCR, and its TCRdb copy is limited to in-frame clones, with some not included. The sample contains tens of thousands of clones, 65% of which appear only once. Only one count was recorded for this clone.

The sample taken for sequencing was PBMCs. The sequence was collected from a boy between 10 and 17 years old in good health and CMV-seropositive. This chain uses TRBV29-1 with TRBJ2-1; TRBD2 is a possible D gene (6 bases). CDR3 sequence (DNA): TGCAGCGTTGAAGAGGGACTCAAGACTACATACAATGAGCAGTTCTTC. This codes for CSVEEGLKTTYNEQFF.